This T cell receptor (beta chain) is drawn from a study of cytomegalovirus exposure and HLA in healthy donors. In the case of this clone: Its specificity is unknown.

The germline V and J ends were trimmed by 5 bases and 8 bases, with 12 bases remaining between them. Germline loops: CDR1 SNHLY, CDR2 FYNNEI. This CDR3 has 12 amino acids. Points from the study as a whole: A few chains linked to CMV were shown in vitro to be specific for CMV antigens. Some V segments (TRBV6-2 and TRBV6-3 among them) were excluded as indistinguishable.

PCR used 60 Vbeta primers and 13 Jbeta primers. Only in-frame clones appear in the TCRdb table, and some are missing; sequencing was by immunoSEQ multiplex PCR. The sample carries some 130,000 clones, around 79% recorded once. The sample taken for sequencing was PBMCs. The receptor was isolated from a male donor in good health and CMV-seronegative. This chain joins TRBV2 and TRBJ1-2; D is unclear. In nucleotides, the CDR3 is TGTGCCAGCAGTTCCGACACTGGAGGCTACACCTTC. Translated, it gives CASSSDTGGYTF.